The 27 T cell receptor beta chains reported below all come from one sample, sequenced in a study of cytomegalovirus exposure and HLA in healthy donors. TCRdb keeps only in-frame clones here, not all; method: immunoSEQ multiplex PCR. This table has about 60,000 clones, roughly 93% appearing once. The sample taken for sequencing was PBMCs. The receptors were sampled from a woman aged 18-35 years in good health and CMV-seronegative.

The CDR3 bases are TGCGCCAGCAGTGCCGGTGCAGGGATGGACACTGAAGCTTTCTTT. Translated: CASSAGAGMDTEAFF. The rearrangement joins TRBV10-1 to TRBJ1-1; perhaps TRBD1 as D (5 bases). The CDR3 runs to 15 residues. Germline CDR1 reads WNHNN; CDR2 reads SYGVQD (reference sequence). Trimming stripped 4 bases from V and 3 bases from J, with 15 bases between.

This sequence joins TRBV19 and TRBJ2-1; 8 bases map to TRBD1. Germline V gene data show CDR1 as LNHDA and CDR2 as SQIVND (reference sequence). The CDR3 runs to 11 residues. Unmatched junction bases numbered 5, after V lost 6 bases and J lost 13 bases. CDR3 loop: CASSQGTGQFF. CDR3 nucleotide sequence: TGTGCCAGTAGCCAAGGGACAGGACAGTTCTTC.

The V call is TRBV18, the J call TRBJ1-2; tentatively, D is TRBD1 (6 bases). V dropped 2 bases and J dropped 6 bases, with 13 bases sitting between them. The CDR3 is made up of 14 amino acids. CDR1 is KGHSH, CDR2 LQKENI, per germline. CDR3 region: CASSPNRQGHGYTF. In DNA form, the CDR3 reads TGTGCCAGCTCACCAAATAGGCAGGGGCATGGCTACACCTTC.

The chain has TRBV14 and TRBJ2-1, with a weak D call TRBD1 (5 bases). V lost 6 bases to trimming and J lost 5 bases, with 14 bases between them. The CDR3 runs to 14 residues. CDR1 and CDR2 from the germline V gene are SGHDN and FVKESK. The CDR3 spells CASSTLDTNNEQFF. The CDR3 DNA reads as TGTGCCAGCAGTACCTTGGACACCAACAATGAGCAGTTCTTC.

The CDR3 coding sequence is TGTGCCAGCAGCCCTACAGGGGGCAACGAGCAGTACGTC. Its protein is CASSPTGGNEQYV. The rearrangement joins TRBV2 to TRBJ2-7, with 9 bases lining up with TRBD1. The ends lost 6 bases at V and 5 bases at J; junction bases unmatched: 5. Germline CDR1 reads SNHLY; CDR2 reads FYNNEI. This CDR3 is built from 13 residues.

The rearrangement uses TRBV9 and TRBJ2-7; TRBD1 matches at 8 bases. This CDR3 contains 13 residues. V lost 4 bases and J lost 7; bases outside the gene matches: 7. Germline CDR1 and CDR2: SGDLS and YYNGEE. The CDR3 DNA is TGTGCCAGCAGCTTCGGGACAGGCGGAGAGCAGTACTTC. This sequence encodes CASSFGTGGEQYF.

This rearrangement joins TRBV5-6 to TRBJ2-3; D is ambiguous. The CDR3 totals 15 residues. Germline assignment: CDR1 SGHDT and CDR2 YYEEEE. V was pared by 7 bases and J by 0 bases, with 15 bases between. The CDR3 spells CASDNTMISTDTQYF. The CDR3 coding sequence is TGTGCCAGCGACAATACGATGATTAGCACAGATACGCAGTATTTT. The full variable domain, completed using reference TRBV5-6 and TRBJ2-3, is DAGVTQSPTHLIKTRGQQVTLRCSPKSGHDTVSWYQQALGQGPQFIFQYYEEEERQRGNFPDRFSGHQFPNYSSELNVNALLLGDSALYLCASDNTMISTDTQYFGPGTRLTVL.

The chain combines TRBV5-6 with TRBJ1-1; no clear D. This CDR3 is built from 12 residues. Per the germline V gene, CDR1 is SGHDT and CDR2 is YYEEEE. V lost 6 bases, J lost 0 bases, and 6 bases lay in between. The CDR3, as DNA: TGTGCCAGCACCCTCTTGAACACTGAAGCTTTCTTT. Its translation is CASTLLNTEAFF. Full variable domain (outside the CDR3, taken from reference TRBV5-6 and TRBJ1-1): DAGVTQSPTHLIKTRGQQVTLRCSPKSGHDTVSWYQQALGQGPQFIFQYYEEEERQRGNFPDRFSGHQFPNYSSELNVNALLLGDSALYLCASTLLNTEAFFGQGTRLTVV.

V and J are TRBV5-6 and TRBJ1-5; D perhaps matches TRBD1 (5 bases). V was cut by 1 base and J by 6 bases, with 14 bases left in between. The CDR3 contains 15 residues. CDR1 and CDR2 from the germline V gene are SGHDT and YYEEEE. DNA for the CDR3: TGTGCCAGCAGCTTGAGGGGTGCAAAGATTCAGCCCCAGCATTTT. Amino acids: CASSLRGAKIQPQHF.

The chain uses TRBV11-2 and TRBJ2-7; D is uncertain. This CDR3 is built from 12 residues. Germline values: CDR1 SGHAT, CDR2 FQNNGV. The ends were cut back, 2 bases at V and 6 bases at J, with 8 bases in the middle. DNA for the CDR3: TGTGCCAGCAGCTTATCCTCTCTCGAGCAGTACTTC. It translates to CASSLSSLEQYF.

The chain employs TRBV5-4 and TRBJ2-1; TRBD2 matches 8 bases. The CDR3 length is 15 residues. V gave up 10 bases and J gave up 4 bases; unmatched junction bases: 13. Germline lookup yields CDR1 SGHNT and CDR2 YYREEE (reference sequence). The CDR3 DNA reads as TGTGCCGTTTCAGTCGGCGGGGGGACATACAATGAGCAGTTCTTC. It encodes CAVSVGGGTYNEQFF.

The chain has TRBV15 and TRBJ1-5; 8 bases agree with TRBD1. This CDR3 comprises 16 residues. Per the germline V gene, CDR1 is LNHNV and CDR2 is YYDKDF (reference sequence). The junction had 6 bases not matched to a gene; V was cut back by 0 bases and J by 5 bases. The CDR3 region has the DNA TGTGCCACCAGCAGAGATCAGGGGACAGGTTATCAGCCCCAGCATTTT. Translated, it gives CATSRDQGTGYQPQHF. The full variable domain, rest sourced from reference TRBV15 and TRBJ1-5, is DAMVIQNPRYQVTQFGKPVTLSCSQTLNHNVMYWYQQKSSQAPKLLFHYYDKDFNNEADTPDNFQSRRPNTSFCFLDIRSPGLGDTAMYLCATSRDQGTGYQPQHFGDGTRLSIL.

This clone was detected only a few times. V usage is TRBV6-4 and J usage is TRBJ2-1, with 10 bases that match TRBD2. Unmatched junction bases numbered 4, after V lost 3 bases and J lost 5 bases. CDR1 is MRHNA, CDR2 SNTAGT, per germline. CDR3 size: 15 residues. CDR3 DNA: TGTGCCAGCAGTGAATCTAGCGGGGGCAACAATGAGCAGTTCTTC. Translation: CASSESSGGNNEQFF.

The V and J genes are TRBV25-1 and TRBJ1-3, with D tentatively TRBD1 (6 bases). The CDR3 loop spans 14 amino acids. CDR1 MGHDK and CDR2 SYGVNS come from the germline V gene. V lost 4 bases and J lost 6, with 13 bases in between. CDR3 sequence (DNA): TGTGCCAGCAGTGGAACAGGGTCGGAAAACACCATATATTTT. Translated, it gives CASSGTGSENTIYF.

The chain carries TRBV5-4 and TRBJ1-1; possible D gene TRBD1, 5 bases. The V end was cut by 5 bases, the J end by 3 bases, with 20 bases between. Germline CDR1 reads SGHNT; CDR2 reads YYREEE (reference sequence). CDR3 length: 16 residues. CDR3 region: CASSSGGGTGDTEAFF. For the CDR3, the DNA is TGTGCCAGCAGTTCAGGTGGGGGGACTGGGGACACTGAAGCTTTCTTT.

The CDR3, as DNA: TGCGCCAGCGGGGGGAGTAGGGCCGGGGAGCTGTTTTTT. Its protein product is CASGGSRAGELFF. The chain uses TRBV10-2 and TRBJ2-2, with a possible D match to TRBD2 (6 bases). This CDR3 is built from 13 residues. Germline CDR1 reads WSHSY; CDR2 reads SAAADI. The V end was cut by 8 bases, the J end by 6 bases, with 13 bases between.

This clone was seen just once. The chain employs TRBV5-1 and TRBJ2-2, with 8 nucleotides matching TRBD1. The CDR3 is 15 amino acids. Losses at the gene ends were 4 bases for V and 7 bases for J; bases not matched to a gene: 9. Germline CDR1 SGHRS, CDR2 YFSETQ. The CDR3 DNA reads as TGCGCCAGCAGCACGGCAGGGGGCTCTGGCGGGGAGCTGTTTTTT. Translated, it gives CASSTAGGSGGELFF.

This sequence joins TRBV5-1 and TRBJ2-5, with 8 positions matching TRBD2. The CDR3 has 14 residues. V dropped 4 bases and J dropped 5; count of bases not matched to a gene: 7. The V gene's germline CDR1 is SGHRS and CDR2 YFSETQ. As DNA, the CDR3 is TGCGCCAGCAGCAGCGGGGGCCTCCGGGAGACCCAGTACTTC. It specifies CASSSGGLRETQYF.

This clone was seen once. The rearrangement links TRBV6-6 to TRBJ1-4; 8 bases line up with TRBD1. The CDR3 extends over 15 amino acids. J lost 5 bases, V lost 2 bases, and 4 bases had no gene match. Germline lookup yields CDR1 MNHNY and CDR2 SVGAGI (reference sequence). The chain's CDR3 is CASSYPTGGNEKLFF. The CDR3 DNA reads TGTGCCAGCAGTTACCCCACAGGGGGGAATGAAAAACTGTTTTTT.

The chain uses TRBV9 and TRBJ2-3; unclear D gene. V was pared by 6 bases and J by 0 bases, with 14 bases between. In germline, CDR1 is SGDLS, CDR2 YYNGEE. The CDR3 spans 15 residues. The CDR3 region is CASTGLGTSTDTQYF. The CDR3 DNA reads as TGTGCCAGCACCGGCTTGGGCACTAGCACAGATACGCAGTATTTT.

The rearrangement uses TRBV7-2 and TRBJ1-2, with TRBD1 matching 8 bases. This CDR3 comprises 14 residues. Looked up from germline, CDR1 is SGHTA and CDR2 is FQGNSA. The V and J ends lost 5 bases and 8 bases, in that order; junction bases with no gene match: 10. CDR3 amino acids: CASSTRTGTEGYTF. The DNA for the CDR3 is TGTGCCAGCAGCACCCGGACAGGGACAGAAGGCTACACCTTC.

CDR3 in DNA: TGTGCTAGTGGTTTAAGTTTGCTGGGGGCCAGGAACACTGAAGCTTTCTTT. It yields the protein CASGLSLLGARNTEAFF. The V call is TRBV12-5, the J call TRBJ1-1, with D perhaps matching TRBD1 (6 bases). Germline V gives CDR1 LGHNT, CDR2 FRNRAP. The CDR3 is 17 residues long. Between the trimmed V and J ends, which lost 3 bases and 1 base, there was a span of 18 bases.

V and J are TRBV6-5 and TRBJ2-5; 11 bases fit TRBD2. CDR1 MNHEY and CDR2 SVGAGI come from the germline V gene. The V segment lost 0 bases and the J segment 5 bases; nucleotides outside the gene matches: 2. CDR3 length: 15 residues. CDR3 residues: CASSYSASGGETQYF. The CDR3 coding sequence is TGTGCCAGCAGTTACTCTGCTAGCGGGGGGGAGACCCAGTACTTC.

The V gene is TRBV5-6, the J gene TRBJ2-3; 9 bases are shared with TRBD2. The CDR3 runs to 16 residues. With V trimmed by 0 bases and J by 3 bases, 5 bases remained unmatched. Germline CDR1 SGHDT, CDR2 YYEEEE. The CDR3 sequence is CASSLGGGRVTDTQYF. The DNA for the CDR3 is TGTGCCAGCAGCTTGGGTGGCGGGAGGGTGACAGATACGCAGTATTTT.

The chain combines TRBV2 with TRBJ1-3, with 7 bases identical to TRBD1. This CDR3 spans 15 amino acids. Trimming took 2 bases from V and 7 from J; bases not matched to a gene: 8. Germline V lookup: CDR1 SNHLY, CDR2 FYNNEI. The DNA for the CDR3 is TGTGCCAGCAGTGAACACAGGGGACTAGGGAACACCATATATTTT. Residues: CASSEHRGLGNTIYF. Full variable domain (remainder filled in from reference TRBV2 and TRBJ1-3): EPEVTQTPSHQVTQMGQEVILRCVPISNHLYFYWYRQILGQKVEFLVSFYNNEISEKSEIFDDQFSVERPDGSNFTLKIRSTKLEDSAMYFCASSEHRGLGNTIYFGEGSWLTVV.

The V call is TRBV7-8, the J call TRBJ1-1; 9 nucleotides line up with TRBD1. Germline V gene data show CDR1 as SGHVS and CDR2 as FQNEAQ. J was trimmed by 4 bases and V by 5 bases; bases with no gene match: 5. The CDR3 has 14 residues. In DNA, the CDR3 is TGTGCCAGCAGCAGCCGACAGGGGGGCACTGAAGCTTTCTTT. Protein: CASSSRQGGTEAFF.

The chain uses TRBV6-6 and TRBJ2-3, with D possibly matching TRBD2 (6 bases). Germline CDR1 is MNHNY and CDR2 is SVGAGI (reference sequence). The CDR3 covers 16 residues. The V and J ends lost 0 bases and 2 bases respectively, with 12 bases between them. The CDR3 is CASSYSSGSYTDTQYF. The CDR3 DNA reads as TGTGCCAGCAGTTACTCGAGCGGGTCCTACACAGATACGCAGTATTTT.